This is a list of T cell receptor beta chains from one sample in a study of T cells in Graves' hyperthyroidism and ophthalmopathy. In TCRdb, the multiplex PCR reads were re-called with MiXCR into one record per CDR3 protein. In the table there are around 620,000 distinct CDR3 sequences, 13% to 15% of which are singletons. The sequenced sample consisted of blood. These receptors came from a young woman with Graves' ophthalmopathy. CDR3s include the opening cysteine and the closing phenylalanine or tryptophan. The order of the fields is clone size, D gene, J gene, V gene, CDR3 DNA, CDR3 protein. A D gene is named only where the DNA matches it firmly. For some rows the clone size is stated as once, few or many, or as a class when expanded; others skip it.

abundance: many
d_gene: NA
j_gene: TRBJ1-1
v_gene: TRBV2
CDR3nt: TGTGCCAGCAGTGATGGGTTTTCAGGGACTGAAGCTTTCTTT
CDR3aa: CASSDGFSGTEAFF

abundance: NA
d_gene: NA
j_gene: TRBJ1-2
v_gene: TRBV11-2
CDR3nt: TGTGCCAGCAGCCCGTTACGCAATAAAGAAGGCTACACCTTC
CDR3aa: CASSPLRNKEGYTF

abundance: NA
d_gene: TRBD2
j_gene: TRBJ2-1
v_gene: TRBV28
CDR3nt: TGTGCCAGCAGTCCCCTGACTAGCGGGAGGGATCGGTTCTTC
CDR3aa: CASSPLTSGRDRFF

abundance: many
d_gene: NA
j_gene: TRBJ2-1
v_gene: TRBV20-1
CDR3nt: TGCAGTGCTAGAGAAGCCAGCTACAATGAGCAGTTCTTC
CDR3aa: CSAREASYNEQFF

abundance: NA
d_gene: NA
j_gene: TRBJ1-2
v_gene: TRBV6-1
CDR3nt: TGTGCCAGCAGTGAAGGAGCCGCCAGGGATGGCTACACCTTC
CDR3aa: CASSEGAARDGYTF

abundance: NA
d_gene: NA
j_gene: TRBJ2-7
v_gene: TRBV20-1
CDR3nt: TGCAGTGCTAGGACCGAAGACTACGAGCAGTACTTC
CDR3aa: CSARTEDYEQYF

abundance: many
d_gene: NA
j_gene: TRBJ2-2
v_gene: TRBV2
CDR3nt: TGTGCCAGCAGTGCCGGTCGGAGCGTTAACACCGGGGAGCTGTTTTTT
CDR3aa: CASSAGRSVNTGELFF

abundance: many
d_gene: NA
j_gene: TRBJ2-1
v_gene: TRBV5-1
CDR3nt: TGCGCCAGCAGCCCGACGGCCGACAATGAGCAGTTCTTC
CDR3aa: CASSPTADNEQFF

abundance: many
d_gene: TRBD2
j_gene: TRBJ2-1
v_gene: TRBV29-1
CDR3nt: TGCAGCGCTCCGGGACTAGGCAGAAGGAGGTCCTACAATGAGCAGTTCTTC
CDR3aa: CSAPGLGRRRSYNEQFF

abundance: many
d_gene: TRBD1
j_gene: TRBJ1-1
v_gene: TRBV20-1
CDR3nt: TGCAGTGCTAGACAGGGGGCGACGAACACTGAAGCTTTCTTT
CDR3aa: CSARQGATNTEAFF

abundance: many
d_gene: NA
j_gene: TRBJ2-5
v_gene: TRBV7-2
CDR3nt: TGTGCCAGTACAGCCCAGGGGTATGGGGAGACCCAGTACTTC
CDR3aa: CASTAQGYGETQYF

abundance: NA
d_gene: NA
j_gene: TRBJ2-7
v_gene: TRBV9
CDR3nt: TGTGCCAGCAGCGTAGGGTCGGGGGCCCACGAGCAGTACTTC
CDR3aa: CASSVGSGAHEQYF

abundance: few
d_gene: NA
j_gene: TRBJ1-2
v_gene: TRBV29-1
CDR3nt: TGCAGCGCCGAAAGCCAGGCTCCTGGCTACACCTTC
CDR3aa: CSAESQAPGYTF

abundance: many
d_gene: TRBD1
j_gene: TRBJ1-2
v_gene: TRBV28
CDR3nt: TGTGCCAGCAGTTTGACAGGGGTGGAGGGCTACACCTTC
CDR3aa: CASSLTGVEGYTF

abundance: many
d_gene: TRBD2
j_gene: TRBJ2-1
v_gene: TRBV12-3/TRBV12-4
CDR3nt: TGTGCCAGCAGTTTAGCGCGGACTAGCGGTTACAATGAGCAGTTCTTC
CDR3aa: CASSLARTSGYNEQFF

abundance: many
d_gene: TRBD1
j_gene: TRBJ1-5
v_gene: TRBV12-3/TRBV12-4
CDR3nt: TGTGCCAGCAGCAGTGATACAGGGGATTTAAGTCAGCCCCAGCATTTT
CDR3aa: CASSSDTGDLSQPQHF

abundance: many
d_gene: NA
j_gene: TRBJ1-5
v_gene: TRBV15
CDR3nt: TGTGCCACCAGATCGATCGGTGCTAGCAATCAGCCCCAGCATTTT
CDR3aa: CATRSIGASNQPQHF

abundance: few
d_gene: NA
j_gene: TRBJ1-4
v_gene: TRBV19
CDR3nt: TGTGCCAGTAGTCCCCACCGGGCTTTTAATGAAAAACTGTTTTTT
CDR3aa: CASSPHRAFNEKLFF

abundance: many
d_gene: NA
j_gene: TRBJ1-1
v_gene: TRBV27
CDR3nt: TGTGCCAGCATCCCGCGGGGGGTGAACACTGAAGCTTTCTTT
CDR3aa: CASIPRGVNTEAFF

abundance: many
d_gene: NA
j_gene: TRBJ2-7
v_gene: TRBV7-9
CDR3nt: TGTGCCAGCAGCCCTAGGGACGGGCCCTCCTACGAGCAGTACTTC
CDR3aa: CASSPRDGPSYEQYF

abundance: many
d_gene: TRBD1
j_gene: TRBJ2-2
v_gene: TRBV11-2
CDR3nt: TGTGCCAGCAGCTTCCAACAGGGGGCCGGAGGCGTGCCCGGGGAGCTGTTTTTT
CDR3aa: CASSFQQGAGGVPGELFF

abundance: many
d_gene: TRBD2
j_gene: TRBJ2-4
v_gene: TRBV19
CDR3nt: TGTGCCAGTAGTACGATGGGTCGGGAGGGCAAAAACATTCAGTACTTC
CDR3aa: CASSTMGREGKNIQYF

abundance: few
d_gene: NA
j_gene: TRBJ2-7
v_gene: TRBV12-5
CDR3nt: TGTGCTAGTGGTTTCACCTACGAGCAGTACTTC
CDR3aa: CASGFTYEQYF

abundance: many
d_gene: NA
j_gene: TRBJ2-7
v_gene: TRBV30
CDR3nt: TGTGCCTGGAGTGTGAACGAGCAGTACTTC
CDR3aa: CAWSVNEQYF

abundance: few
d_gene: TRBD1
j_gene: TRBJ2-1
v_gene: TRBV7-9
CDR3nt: TGTGCCAGCAGCTTAGAACAGGGGCCTCAACGCGCGGATGAGCAGTTCTTC
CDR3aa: CASSLEQGPQRADEQFF

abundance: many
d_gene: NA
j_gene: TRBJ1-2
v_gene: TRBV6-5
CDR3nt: TGTGCCAGCAGTTACGCAGGGGTTTATGGCTACACCTTC
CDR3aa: CASSYAGVYGYTF

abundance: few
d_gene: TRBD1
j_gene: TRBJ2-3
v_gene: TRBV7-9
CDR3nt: TGTGCCAGCAGCTTTGACAGGGGGGGAACAGATACGCAGTATTTT
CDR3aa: CASSFDRGGTDTQYF

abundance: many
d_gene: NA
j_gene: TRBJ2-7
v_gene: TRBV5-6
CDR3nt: TGTGCCAGCAGTTCGGGACCCCAGAGGACCTACGAGCAGTACTTC
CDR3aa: CASSSGPQRTYEQYF

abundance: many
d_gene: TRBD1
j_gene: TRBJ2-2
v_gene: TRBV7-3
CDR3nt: TGTGCCAGCAGCTTAGGGGGACAGGGGAACACCGGGGAGCTGTTTTTT
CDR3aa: CASSLGGQGNTGELFF

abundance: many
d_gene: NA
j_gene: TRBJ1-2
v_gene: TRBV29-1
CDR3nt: TGCAGCGTTGAAGTAAGGAGGGTGACCAGTGATGGCTACACCTTC
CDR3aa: CSVEVRRVTSDGYTF

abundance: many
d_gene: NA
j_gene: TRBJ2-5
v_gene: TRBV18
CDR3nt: TGTGCCAGCTCACCCCCCTCCCGCGGAACCCTAACCCAGTACTTC
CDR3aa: CASSPPSRGTLTQYF

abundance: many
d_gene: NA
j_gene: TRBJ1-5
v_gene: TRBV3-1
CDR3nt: TGTGCCAGCAGCCCGTATCAGCCAGGGGTTGGGCAGCCCCAGCATTTT
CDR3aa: CASSPYQPGVGQPQHF

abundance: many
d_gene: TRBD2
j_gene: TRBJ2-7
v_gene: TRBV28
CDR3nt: TGTGCCAGCAGGTCCGGGACTAGCGGGGCAAGCGAGCAGTACTTC
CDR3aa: CASRSGTSGASEQYF

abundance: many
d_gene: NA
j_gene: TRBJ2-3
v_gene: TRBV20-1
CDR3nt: TGCAGTGCTAGAATCCCCCGGTACACAGATACGCAGTATTTT
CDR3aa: CSARIPRYTDTQYF

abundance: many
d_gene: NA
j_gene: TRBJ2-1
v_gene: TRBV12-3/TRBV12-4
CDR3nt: TGTGCCAGCAGTTTACCCCCTAGGAATGAGCAGTTCTTC
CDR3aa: CASSLPPRNEQFF

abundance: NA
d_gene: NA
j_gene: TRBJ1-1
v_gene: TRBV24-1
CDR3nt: TGTGCCACCAAGGGACTCGGCACTGAAGCTTTCTTT
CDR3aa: CATKGLGTEAFF

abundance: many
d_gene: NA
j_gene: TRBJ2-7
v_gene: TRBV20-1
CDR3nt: TGCAGTGCTAGAGGGGAGAGAGGGAGCTCCTACGAGCAGTACTTC
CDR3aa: CSARGERGSSYEQYF

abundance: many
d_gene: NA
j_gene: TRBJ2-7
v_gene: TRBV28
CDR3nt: TGTGCCAGCAGTTTATCGGCGGAGGGTACCTACGAGCAGTACTTC
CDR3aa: CASSLSAEGTYEQYF

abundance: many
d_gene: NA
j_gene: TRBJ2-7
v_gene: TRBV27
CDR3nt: TGTGCCAGCAGGGTAAGCCTGAGGTACGAGCAGTACTTC
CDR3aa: CASRVSLRYEQYF

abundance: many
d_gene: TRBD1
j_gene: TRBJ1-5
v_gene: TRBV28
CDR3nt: TGTGCCAGCAGTTTATTCACGGGACAGCCCAATCAGCCCCAGCATTTT
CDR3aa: CASSLFTGQPNQPQHF

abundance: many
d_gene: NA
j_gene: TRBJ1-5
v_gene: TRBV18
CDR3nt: TGTGCCAGCTCTTACTCGGACGGAAATCAGCCCCAGCATTTT
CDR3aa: CASSYSDGNQPQHF

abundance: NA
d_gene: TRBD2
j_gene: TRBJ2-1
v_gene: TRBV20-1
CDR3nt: TGCAGTGCCAATCTCGGCATGAGCGGGAGGGGGGCGGAGCAGTTCTTC
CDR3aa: CSANLGMSGRGAEQFF

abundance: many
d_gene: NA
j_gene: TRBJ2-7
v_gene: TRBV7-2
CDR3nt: TGTGCCAGCAGCTTAGAATCCTACGAGCAGTACTTC
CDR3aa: CASSLESYEQYF

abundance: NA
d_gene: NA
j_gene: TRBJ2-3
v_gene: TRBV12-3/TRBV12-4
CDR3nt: TGTGCCATCAGGGGTCTCACAGATACGCAGTATTTT
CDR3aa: CAIRGLTDTQYF

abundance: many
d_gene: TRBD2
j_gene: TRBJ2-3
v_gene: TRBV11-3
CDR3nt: TGTGCCAGCAGTTCTAGCGGGAGAGCAGATACGCAGTATTTT
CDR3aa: CASSSSGRADTQYF